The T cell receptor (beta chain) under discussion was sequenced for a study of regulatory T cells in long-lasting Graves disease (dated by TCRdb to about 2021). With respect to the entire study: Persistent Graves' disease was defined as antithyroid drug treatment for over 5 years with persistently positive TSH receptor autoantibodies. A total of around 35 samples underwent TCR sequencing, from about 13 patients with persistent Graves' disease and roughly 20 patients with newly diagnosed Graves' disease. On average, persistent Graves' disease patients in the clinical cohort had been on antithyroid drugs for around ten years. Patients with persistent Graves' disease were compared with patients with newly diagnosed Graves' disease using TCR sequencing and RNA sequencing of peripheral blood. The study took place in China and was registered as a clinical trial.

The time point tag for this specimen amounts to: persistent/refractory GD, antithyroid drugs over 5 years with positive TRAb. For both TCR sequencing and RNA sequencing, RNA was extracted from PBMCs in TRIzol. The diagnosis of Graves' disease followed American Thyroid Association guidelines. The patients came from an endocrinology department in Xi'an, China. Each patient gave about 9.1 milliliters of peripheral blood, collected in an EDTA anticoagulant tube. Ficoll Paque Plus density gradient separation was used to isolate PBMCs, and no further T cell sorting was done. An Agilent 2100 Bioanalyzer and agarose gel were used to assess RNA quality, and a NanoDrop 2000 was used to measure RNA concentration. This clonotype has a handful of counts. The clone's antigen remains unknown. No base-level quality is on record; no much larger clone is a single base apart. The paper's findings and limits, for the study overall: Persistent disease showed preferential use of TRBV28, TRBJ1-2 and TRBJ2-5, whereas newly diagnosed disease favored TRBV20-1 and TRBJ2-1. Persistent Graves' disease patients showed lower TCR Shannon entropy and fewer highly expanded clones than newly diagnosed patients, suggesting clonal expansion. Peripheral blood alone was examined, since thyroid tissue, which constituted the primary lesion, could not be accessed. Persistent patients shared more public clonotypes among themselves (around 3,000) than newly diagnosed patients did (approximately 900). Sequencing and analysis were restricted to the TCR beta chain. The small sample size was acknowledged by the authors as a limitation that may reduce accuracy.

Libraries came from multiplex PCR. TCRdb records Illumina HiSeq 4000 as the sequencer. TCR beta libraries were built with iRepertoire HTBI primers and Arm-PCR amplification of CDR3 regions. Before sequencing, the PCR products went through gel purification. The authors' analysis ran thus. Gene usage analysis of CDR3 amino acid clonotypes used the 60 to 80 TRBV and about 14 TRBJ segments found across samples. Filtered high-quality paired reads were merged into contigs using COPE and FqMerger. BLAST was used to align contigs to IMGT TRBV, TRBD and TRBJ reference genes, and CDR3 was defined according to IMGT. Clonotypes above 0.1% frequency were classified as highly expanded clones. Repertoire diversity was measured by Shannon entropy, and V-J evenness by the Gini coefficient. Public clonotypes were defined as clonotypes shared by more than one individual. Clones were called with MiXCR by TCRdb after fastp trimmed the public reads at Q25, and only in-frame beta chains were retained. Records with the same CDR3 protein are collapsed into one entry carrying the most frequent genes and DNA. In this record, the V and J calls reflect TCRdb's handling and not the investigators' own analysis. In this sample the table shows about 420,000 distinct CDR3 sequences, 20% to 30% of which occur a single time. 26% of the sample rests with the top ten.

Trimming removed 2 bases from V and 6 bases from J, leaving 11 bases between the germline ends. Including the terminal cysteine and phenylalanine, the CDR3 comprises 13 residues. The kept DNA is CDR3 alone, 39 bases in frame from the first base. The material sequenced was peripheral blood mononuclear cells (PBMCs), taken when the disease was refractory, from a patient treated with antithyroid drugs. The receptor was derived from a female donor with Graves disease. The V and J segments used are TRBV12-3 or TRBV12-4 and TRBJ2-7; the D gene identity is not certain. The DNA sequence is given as TGTGCCAGCAGTTTATCGGGCCTGGGCGAGCAGTACTTC. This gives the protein CASSLSGLGEQYF.